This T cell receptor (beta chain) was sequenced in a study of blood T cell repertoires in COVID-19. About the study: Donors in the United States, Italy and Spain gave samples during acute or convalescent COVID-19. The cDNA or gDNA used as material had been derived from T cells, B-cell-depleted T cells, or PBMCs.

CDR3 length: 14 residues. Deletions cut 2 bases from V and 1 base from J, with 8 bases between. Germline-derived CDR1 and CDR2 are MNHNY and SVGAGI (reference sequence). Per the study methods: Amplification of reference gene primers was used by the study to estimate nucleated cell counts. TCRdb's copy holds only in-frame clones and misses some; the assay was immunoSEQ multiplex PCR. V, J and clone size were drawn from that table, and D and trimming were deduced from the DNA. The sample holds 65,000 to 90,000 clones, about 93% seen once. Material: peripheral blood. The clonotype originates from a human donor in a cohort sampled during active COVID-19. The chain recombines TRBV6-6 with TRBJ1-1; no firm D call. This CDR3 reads CASSYEAGNTEAFF. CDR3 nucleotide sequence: TGTGCCAGCAGTTACGAAGCAGGGAACACTGAAGCTTTCTTT.